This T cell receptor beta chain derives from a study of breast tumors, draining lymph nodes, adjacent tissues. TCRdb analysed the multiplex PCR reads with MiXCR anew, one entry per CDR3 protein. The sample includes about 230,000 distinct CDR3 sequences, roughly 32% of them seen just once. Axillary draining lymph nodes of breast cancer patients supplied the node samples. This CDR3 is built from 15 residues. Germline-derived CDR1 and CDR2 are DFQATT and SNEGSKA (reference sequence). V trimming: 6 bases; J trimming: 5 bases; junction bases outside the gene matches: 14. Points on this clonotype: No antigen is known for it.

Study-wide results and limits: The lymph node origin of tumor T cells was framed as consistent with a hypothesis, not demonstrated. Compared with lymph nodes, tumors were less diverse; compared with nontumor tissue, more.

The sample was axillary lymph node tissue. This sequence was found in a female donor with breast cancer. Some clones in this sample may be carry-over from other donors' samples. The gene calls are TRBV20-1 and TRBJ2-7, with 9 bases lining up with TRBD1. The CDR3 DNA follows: TGCAGTGCCAGCAGTTTAGGGGACAGGGTTAACGAGCAGTACTTC. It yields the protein CSASSLGDRVNEQYF.